Listed below are T cell receptor beta chains from one sample, sequenced in a study of T cell repertoires in cytomegalovirus infection. TCRdb redid the calling of the reads with MiXCR, one entry per CDR3 protein. The sample lists about 360,000 distinct CDR3 sequences, about 35% seen once, with around an eighth in the top ten. Antigen specificity for these receptors is unknown. The material sequenced was cultured PBMCs, taken from culture after CMV antigen stimulation. Every receptor here comes from a human donor in good health (CMV status not recorded). Some clones in this sample may be carry-over from other donors' samples. CDR3s include the opening cysteine and the closing phenylalanine or tryptophan. The D gene is left open where the match is weak. Only some rows state a clone size, as once, few, many or a class for expanded clones.

TRBV6-6	TRBD1	TRBJ2-1	few	CASSYAGTGVLRTYNEQFF	TGTGCCAGCAGTTACGCCGGGACAGGGGTACTCCGAACCTACAATGAGCAGTTCTTC
TRBV29-1	-	TRBJ2-3	-	CSVEDPRKSSSTDTQYF	TGCAGCGTTGAAGATCCGAGAAAATCCTCTAGCACAGATACGCAGTATTTT
TRBV27	-	TRBJ2-6	-	CASSPQGGANVLTF	TGTGCCAGCAGTCCCCAGGGAGGGGCCAACGTCCTGACTTTC
TRBV19	TRBD2	TRBJ2-3	few	CASSMAGGPDTQYF	TGTGCCAGTAGTATGGCGGGAGGGCCAGATACGCAGTATTTT
TRBV7-2	TRBD1	TRBJ2-3	-	CASSLRASGTVTDTQYF	TGTGCCAGCAGCTTAAGAGCCTCCGGGACAGTCACAGATACGCAGTATTTT
TRBV12-3/TRBV12-4	TRBD1	TRBJ1-1	-	CASSTRQGTEAFF	TGTGCCAGCAGTACACGACAGGGGACTGAAGCTTTCTTT
TRBV6-5	-	TRBJ2-2	-	CASSYSASNTGELFF	TGTGCCAGCAGTTACTCGGCTAGCAACACCGGGGAGCTGTTTTTT
TRBV11-2	-	TRBJ1-5	-	CASSQHTDQPQHF	TGTGCCAGCAGCCAACACACAGATCAGCCCCAGCATTTT
TRBV7-2	TRBD2	TRBJ2-7	few	CASSSSGKHEQYF	TGTGCCAGCAGCTCTAGCGGGAAGCACGAGCAGTACTTC
TRBV7-9	-	TRBJ1-1	-	CASNPGRNTEAFF	TGTGCCAGCAATCCGGGGCGGAACACTGAAGCTTTCTTT
TRBV9	-	TRBJ2-2	many	CASSVDPLGRTGELFF	TGTGCCAGCAGCGTAGACCCCCTAGGACGTACCGGGGAGCTGTTTTTT
TRBV27	TRBD2	TRBJ2-3	once	CASSKLAGVPDTQYF	TGTGCCAGCAGTAAACTAGCGGGAGTCCCAGATACGCAGTATTTT
TRBV18	-	TRBJ2-7	-	CASSASLGAYEQYF	TGTGCCAGCTCCGCATCGCTGGGGGCCTACGAGCAGTACTTC
TRBV12-3/TRBV12-4	TRBD1	TRBJ1-1	few	CASSLRQGSANTEAFF	TGTGCCAGCAGTTTGCGACAGGGAAGTGCGAACACTGAAGCTTTCTTT
TRBV19	-	TRBJ2-7	few	CASLTDEQYF	TGTGCCAGCCTGACGGACGAGCAGTACTTC
TRBV6-6	-	TRBJ1-2	-	CASSLNRDSYGYTF	TGTGCCAGCAGTTTAAACAGGGATAGCTATGGCTACACCTTC
TRBV18	-	TRBJ2-3	few	CASSPPWTETDTQYF	TGTGCCAGCTCACCACCGTGGACAGAAACAGATACGCAGTATTTT
TRBV7-9	-	TRBJ2-4	few	CASSLGEGRRNIQYF	TGTGCCAGCAGCTTAGGAGAGGGGAGGCGAAACATTCAGTACTTC
TRBV5-1	-	TRBJ2-1	few	CASSPGVGNEQFF	TGCGCCAGCAGCCCGGGTGTGGGCAATGAGCAGTTCTTC
TRBV6-1	TRBD1	TRBJ2-1	-	CASYKTGSHYNEQFF	TGTGCCAGCTACAAGACAGGGAGCCATTACAATGAGCAGTTCTTC
TRBV7-2	TRBD2	TRBJ2-1	-	CASSLVLLAGSSYNEQFF	TGTGCCAGCAGCTTAGTTCTCCTAGCGGGCAGCTCCTACAATGAGCAGTTCTTC
TRBV3-1	-	TRBJ2-4	-	CASSQTEASIQYF	TGTGCCAGCAGCCAAACCGAGGCTAGCATTCAGTACTTC
TRBV4-3	-	TRBJ2-2	few	CASSQETTRGELFF	TGCGCCAGCAGCCAAGAGACGACCCGCGGGGAGCTGTTTTTT
TRBV7-3	-	TRBJ2-1	-	CASSSQETRDEQFF	TGTGCCAGCAGCTCACAGGAGACGAGAGATGAGCAGTTCTTC
TRBV7-2	TRBD2	TRBJ2-5	-	CASSYPGLAGAETQYF	TGTGCCAGCAGCTACCCGGGACTAGCGGGAGCAGAGACCCAGTACTTC
TRBV28	-	TRBJ2-3	-	CASRLGGLRPTDTQYF	TGTGCCAGCAGATTAGGGGGTCTTCGGCCCACAGATACGCAGTATTTT
TRBV7-9	TRBD2	TRBJ2-1	few	CASSSSGLAVISYNEQFF	TGTGCCAGCAGCTCCTCCGGACTAGCGGTCATCTCCTACAATGAGCAGTTCTTC